Following are 25 T cell receptor beta chains from one sample sequenced in a study of spatial heterogeneity in lung cancer. Time point given: sample taken at primary tumor resection. The authors sequenced whole RNA from tumor, nontumor lung or frozen PBMC without sorting. TCRdb itself ran the 5' RACE reads through MiXCR, one entry per CDR3 protein. The sample has roughly 75,000 distinct CDR3 sequences; roughly 14% are singletons. Material: PBMCs, obtained at surgery. Receptor source: a male donor with early-stage non-small cell lung cancer.

This chain uses TRBV4-1 with TRBJ1-4; no clear D. This CDR3 contains 14 residues. The germline gives CDR1 MGHRA, CDR2 YSYEKL. Trimming cost V 1 base and J 5 bases, with 8 bases left between them. The CDR3 DNA follows: TGCGCCAGCAGCCAAGGACTTGGGAATGAAAAACTGTTTTTT. This gives the protein CASSQGLGNEKLFF.

The chain combines TRBV7-2 with TRBJ1-2; perhaps TRBD1 as D (6 bases). The CDR3 consists of 13 residues. Trimming removed 5 bases at V and 5 bases at J, with 12 bases between. Germline values: CDR1 SGHTA, CDR2 FQGNSA. CDR3 sequence reads: CASSPDSHYGYTF. CDR3 sequence (DNA): TGTGCCAGCAGCCCGGACAGTCATTATGGCTACACCTTC. Full variable domain (outside the CDR3, taken from reference TRBV7-2 and TRBJ1-2): GAGVSQSPSNKVTEKGKDVELRCDPISGHTALYWYRQSLGQGLEFLIYFQGNSAPDKSGLPSDRFSAERTGGSVSTLTIQRTQQEDSAVYLCASSPDSHYGYTFGSGTRLTVV.

The genes are TRBV7-8 and TRBJ1-2; TRBD1 is a possible D gene (5 bases). The germline V gene encodes CDR1 SGHVS and CDR2 FQNEAQ. The V and J ends lost 3 bases and 6 bases respectively, with 11 bases between them. There are 13 residues in the CDR3. Written as DNA, the CDR3 is TGTGCCAGCAGCTTCGGGGGATTTGATGGCTACACCTTC. Translation: CASSFGGFDGYTF.

The table lists this clonotype with many counts. The chain has TRBV29-1 and TRBJ2-1; 10 positions match TRBD2. CDR3 length: 16 amino acids. With V trimmed by 7 bases and J by 1 base, 10 bases remained unmatched. Germline V gives CDR1 SQVTM, CDR2 ANQGSEA. The CDR3 protein is CSALTSGARSYNEQFF. CDR3 in DNA: TGCAGCGCCTTAACTAGCGGGGCGCGTTCCTACAATGAGCAGTTCTTC.

This sequence joins TRBV15 and TRBJ1-1; D gene unclear. The V gene's germline CDR1 is LNHNV and CDR2 YYDKDF (reference sequence). The CDR3 has 15 residues. Trimming removed 0 bases at V and 0 bases at J, with 8 bases between. The CDR3 is CATSRDPGMNTEAFF. The CDR3 DNA follows: TGTGCCACCAGCAGAGATCCGGGTATGAACACTGAAGCTTTCTTT.

This clonotype was observed a few times. This chain connects TRBV20-1 to TRBJ2-6, with D maybe TRBD2 (5 bases). The CDR3 consists of 15 residues. Deletions cut 5 bases from V and 3 bases from J, with 14 bases between. CDR1 and CDR2 (germline): DFQATT, SNEGSKA (reference sequence). CDR3 sequence (DNA): TGCAGTGCTCCCCCCGGGGTGGATGGGGCCAACGTCCTGACTTTC. Its translation: CSAPPGVDGANVLTF.

This clonotype was counted only a few times. This chain connects TRBV9 to TRBJ1-4, with a weak D call TRBD1 (5 bases). Trimming pared 4 bases from V and 7 bases from J, leaving 17 bases between. Germline CDR1 reads SGDLS; CDR2 reads YYNGEE. The CDR3 length is 15 residues. The CDR3 DNA reads as TGTGCCAGCAGCATTGGGGCAGGGCGGAGTGAAAAACTGTTTTTT. This translates into CASSIGAGRSEKLFF.

This clonotype came up many times. The chain links TRBV28 to TRBJ2-1; 8 bases align to TRBD1. The V and J ends lost 3 bases and 8 bases, in that order; junction bases with no gene match: 9. The CDR3 runs to 15 residues. The V gene's germline CDR1 is MDHEN and CDR2 SYDVKM. CDR3: CASSFDRGVVYEQFF. The DNA of the CDR3 is TGTGCCAGCAGTTTTGACAGGGGAGTTGTATATGAGCAGTTCTTC.

This clonotype was counted a few times. V gene TRBV4-1 combines with J gene TRBJ1-1, with TRBD1 identical over 10 bases. The CDR3 totals 19 residues. The ends lost 4 bases at V and 8 bases at J; junction bases unmatched: 22. Germline values: CDR1 MGHRA, CDR2 YSYEKL. CDR3: CASSRQLPTGTGVSSEAFF. CDR3 nucleotide sequence: TGCGCCAGCAGCCGCCAGTTACCCACCGGGACAGGGGTTTCGAGCGAAGCTTTCTTT.

The rearrangement uses TRBV7-6 and TRBJ2-2; D is unresolved. The CDR3 is 12 residues long. Germline V gene lookup returns CDR1 SGHVS and CDR2 FNYEAQ. Between the trimmed V and J ends, which lost 5 bases and 7 bases, there was a span of 8 bases. The CDR3 is CASSAQGGELFF. CDR3 bases: TGTGCCAGCAGCGCCCAAGGCGGGGAGCTGTTTTTT. Looking up the rest from reference TRBV7-6 and TRBJ2-2 gives the full variable domain: GAGVSQSPRYKVTKRGQDVALRCDPISGHVSLYWYRQALGQGPEFLTYFNYEAQQDKSGLPNDRFSAERPEGSISTLTIQRTEQRDSAMYRCASSAQGGELFFGEGSRLTVL.

This clonotype has a count of ten or more. The chain carries TRBV3-1 and TRBJ2-7; tentative D call: TRBD2 (6 bases). CDR3 size: 15 residues. The V end lost 3 bases, the J end lost 3 bases, and 15 bases lay between the germline ends. The germline V gene encodes CDR1 LGHDT and CDR2 YNNKEL (reference sequence). The CDR3 loop reads CASSHRGGANYEQYF. For the CDR3, the DNA is TGTGCCAGCAGCCACCGGGGAGGAGCAAACTACGAGCAGTACTTC.

This clonotype was detected many times. This sequence joins TRBV2 and TRBJ2-2; 9 positions agree with TRBD1. The length of the CDR3 is 14 residues. V lost 6 bases, J lost 7 bases, and 6 bases stayed unmatched. Germline V CDR1 and CDR2: SNHLY, FYNNEI. For the CDR3, the DNA is TGTGCCAGCAGCGTAGGACAGGGGTACGGGGAGCTGTTTTTT. Amino acid sequence: CASSVGQGYGELFF.

The table lists this clonotype with a few counts. The rearrangement links TRBV23-1 to TRBJ2-5, with TRBD1 as a possible D gene (5 bases). TRBV23-1 is identified as an open reading frame with a role that is uncertain. This CDR3 comprises 16 residues. V gave up 0 bases and J gave up 1 base, with 12 bases separating them. The CDR3 sequence is CASSQSGAEVQETQYF. Written as DNA, the CDR3 is TGCGCCAGCAGTCAATCAGGGGCAGAAGTCCAAGAGACCCAGTACTTC.

This clonotype was seen ten or more times. This chain joins TRBV10-3 and TRBJ2-7; TRBD1 agrees at 7 bases. This CDR3 is built from 14 residues. The germline gives CDR1 ENHRY, CDR2 SYGVKD. J gave up 2 bases and V 7 bases, and 8 bases lay outside the gene matches. The DNA of the CDR3 is TGTGCCATCACCCCCGGACAGGCCACCTACGAGCAGTACTTC. This encodes CAITPGQATYEQYF.

This clonotype was found a few times. This rearrangement joins TRBV4-3 to TRBJ2-2, with D possibly matching TRBD2 (5 bases). V was clipped by 0 bases and J by 3 bases, with 11 bases between them. CDR1 and CDR2 from the germline V gene are LGHNA and YSLEER. The CDR3 spans 16 residues. This CDR3 reads CASSQESGSYTGELFF. The CDR3, as DNA: TGCGCCAGCAGCCAAGAATCGGGGAGCTACACCGGGGAGCTGTTTTTT.

This clonotype was seen ten or more times. The gene calls are TRBV10-3 and TRBJ2-7, with 10 bases lining up with TRBD1. The CDR3 extends over 14 amino acids. Per germline, CDR1 ENHRY and CDR2 SYGVKD. J was trimmed by 4 bases and V by 5 bases; bases with no gene match: 5. Here the CDR3 reads CAISSGTGAYEQYF. As DNA, the CDR3 is TGTGCCATCAGTAGTGGGACAGGGGCTTACGAGCAGTACTTC.

This clonotype was detected ten times or more. This rearrangement joins TRBV7-6 to TRBJ2-1; D is uncertain. V lost 4 bases, J lost 9 bases, and 7 bases lay in between. Germline CDR1 SGHVS, CDR2 FNYEAQ. The CDR3 runs 11 residues. CDR3 in DNA: TGTGCCAGCAGCTCCACGGGTGAGCAGTTCTTC. This translates into CASSSTGEQFF.

This clonotype was seen a few times. The rearrangement links TRBV7-9 to TRBJ1-1; 10 nucleotides align to TRBD1. V was pared by 5 bases and J by 6 bases, with 9 bases of the junction left unmatched. This CDR3 spans 15 amino acids. The germline gives CDR1 SEHNR, CDR2 FQNEAQ (reference sequence). The DNA for the CDR3 is TGTGCCAGCAGCAGCCGGGACAGGGGTCGGCCTGAAGCTTTCTTT. Its translation: CASSSRDRGRPEAFF.

This clonotype was seen many times. This sequence joins TRBV7-9 and TRBJ2-1; 9 positions match TRBD1. Germline CDR1 and CDR2: SEHNR and FQNEAQ (reference sequence). Trimming removed 5 bases from V and 4 bases from J; junction bases left unmatched: 9. The CDR3 totals 16 residues. CDR3 coding DNA: TGTGCCAGCAGCGTGCCCAGACAGGGGGAGTACAATGAGCAGTTCTTC. Encoded protein: CASSVPRQGEYNEQFF.

This clonotype was seen at least ten times. The chain uses TRBV10-3 and TRBJ2-7; the match to TRBD1 covers 8 bases. Trimming removed 7 bases from V and 5 bases from J; junction bases left unmatched: 10. Germline V gives CDR1 ENHRY, CDR2 SYGVKD. The CDR3 contains 14 residues. The CDR3 sequence: CAINRGQGSDEQYF. CDR3 nucleotides: TGTGCCATCAACCGCGGACAGGGATCTGACGAGCAGTACTTC.

The chain has TRBV24-1 and TRBJ2-3; 14 positions match TRBD2. CDR1 is KGHDR and CDR2 is SFDVKD in the germline V gene. The CDR3 loop spans 17 amino acids. After removal of 5 bases from V and 4 bases from J, the junction contained 7 bases not matched to a gene. CDR3 protein: CATSVPGTSGRPDTQYF. The CDR3 DNA is TGTGCCACCAGTGTCCCCGGGACTAGCGGGAGACCAGATACGCAGTATTTT.

This clonotype was counted at least ten times. The chain is built from TRBV11-3 and TRBJ2-5; D gene ambiguous. Trimming removed 3 bases from V and 1 base from J, with 6 bases in between. The CDR3 runs to 13 residues. Germline CDR1 reads SGHNT; CDR2 reads YENEEA. Here the CDR3 reads CASSFEVQETQYF. CDR3 nucleotides: TGTGCCAGCAGCTTTGAGGTCCAAGAGACCCAGTACTTC.

This clonotype was counted only a few times. This rearrangement joins TRBV5-1 to TRBJ2-5, with 7 bases that match TRBD2. Per germline, CDR1 SGHRS and CDR2 YFSETQ. The V segment lost 4 bases and the J segment 1 base; nucleotides outside the gene matches: 4. This CDR3 contains 14 residues. CDR3 bases: TGCGCCAGCAGCGATGCGGGAGTCCAAGAGACCCAGTACTTC. This gives the protein CASSDAGVQETQYF.

CDR3 sequence (DNA): TGTGCCAGCGCCCGGTCGGAGGACTACGAGCAGTACTTC. It translates to CASARSEDYEQYF. This chain links TRBV27 with TRBJ2-7; possible D gene TRBD2, 5 bases. The germline V and J ends were trimmed by 8 bases and 3 bases, with 14 bases remaining between them. This CDR3 has 13 residues. In germline, CDR1 is MNHEY, CDR2 SMNVEV (reference sequence).

This clonotype was seen only a few times. The chain combines TRBV3-1 with TRBJ2-3; D is unclear. CDR1 is LGHDT, CDR2 YNNKEL, per germline (reference sequence). V lost 2 bases and J 4 bases, leaving 7 bases between the germline ends. This CDR3 has 13 residues. CDR3 loop: CASSQPGSDTQYF. The CDR3 region has the DNA TGTGCCAGCAGCCAACCGGGCTCAGATACGCAGTATTTT.